Listed below are T cell receptor beta chains from one sample, sequenced in a study of cytomegalovirus exposure and HLA in healthy donors. Assay: immunoSEQ multiplex PCR; the TCRdb copy retains only in-frame clones and omits some. The sample has roughly 130,000 clones, around 74% seen once. The sequenced material came from PBMCs. Receptors originate from a woman between 45 and 60 years old in good health and CMV-seropositive. Each CDR3 is given without its conserved first and last residue. Only some rows state a clone size, as once, few, many or a class for expanded clones.

length: 16
V: TRBV9
size: NA
CDR3: ASSVADGRGANSGELF

length: 12
V: TRBV5-6
size: NA
CDR3: ASSWTGVGYGYT

length: 13
V: TRBV4-1
size: NA
CDR3: ASSQGWDSSYEQY

length: 10
V: TRBV2
size: NA
CDR3: ASSAARNEQY

length: 14
V: TRBV30
size: NA
CDR3: AWISTTPGGYNEQF

length: 13
V: TRBV18
size: NA
CDR3: ASSRRGGENQPQH

length: 14
V: TRBV18
size: NA
CDR3: ASSLGRQGSGNTIY

length: 18
V: TRBV4-2
size: once
CDR3: ASSQDKGGLAGAASYEQY

length: 15
V: TRBV7-9
size: NA
CDR3: ASSPGTGGTLGYGYT

length: 11
V: TRBV29-1
size: NA
CDR3: SVAGTGVQPQH